This T cell receptor beta chain was observed in a study of identical twins' blood T cells. Study-wide results and limits: Each donor's most abundant TCRbeta clonotypes shared more CDR3 sequences with her twin than unrelated donors.

The V gene lost 2 bases and the J gene lost 1 base, with 6 bases spanning the gap. Germline V gives CDR1 SGHVS, CDR2 FQNEAQ. The CDR3 covers 14 residues. This clonotype was counted at least ten times. Its antigen is as yet unknown. Each CDR3 protein gets one entry after TCRdb re-called the 5' RACE reads with MiXCR. The sample contains hundreds of thousands of distinct CDR3 sequences, approximately 30% of which appear only once. The receptor was isolated from a woman between 18 and 55 years old in good health. The rearrangement links TRBV7-8 to TRBJ1-5, with D unresolved. Sequences were obtained from PBMCs. The CDR3 sequence: CASSLIGSNQPQHF. In nucleotides, the CDR3 is TGTGCCAGCAGCTTAATAGGAAGCAATCAGCCCCAGCATTTT.